This TCR beta chain was retrieved from a study of blood T cell repertoires in COVID-19. Background on the study: The United States, Italy and Spain were the sources of the acute and convalescent COVID-19 samples. Sources were T cells, B-cell-depleted T cells, or PBMCs; the material itself was cDNA or gDNA.

In the original workflow: Amplifying reference gene primers gave estimates of nucleated cell counts. Produced via immunoSEQ multiplex PCR; TCRdb's table is partial and in-frame only. That table furnishes V, J and clone size, whereas the DNA furnished D and trimming. The table lists about 120,000 clones, over 65% of them singletons, with under 2.5% in the top ten. Germline lookup yields CDR1 SQVTM and CDR2 ANQGSEA. V shed 2 bases and J 2 bases; nucleotides not matched to a gene: 3. The CDR3 loop spans 15 amino acids. The specimen was peripheral blood. V is TRBV29-1 and J is TRBJ2-3; 11 bases are shared with TRBD2. This clonotype was sampled from a young man with acute or convalescent COVID-19. DNA for the CDR3: TGCAGCGTTGAAACTAGCGGGGGTTTCACAGATACGCAGTATTTT. This gives the protein CSVETSGGFTDTQYF.